The T cell receptor beta chain described here comes from a study of Graves' ophthalmopathy and Graves' hyperthyroidism. This clonotype came up many times. The antigen is not known. TCR beta CDR3 regions were amplified from RNA transcripts. First-round RT-PCR with HTBI primers preceded a second-round multiplex PCR. TCRdb re-analysed the multiplex PCR reads in MiXCR, keeping a single row per CDR3 protein. Of approximately 410,000 distinct CDR3 sequences in the sample, just over 15% were seen once. Among the hyperthyroidism patients, all were newly diagnosed, aged 18 to 65, with under 2 months' duration. Clinical symptoms, serum thyroxine, TRAb, thyroid ultrasound and orbital computed tomography determined diagnosis. Isolation of PBMCs was performed using 9 to 10 ml of fresh peripheral blood. The study, taken as a whole, reports: Thyroid clonotypes that were expanded above 0.001 frequency mostly also appeared in blood.

The CDR3 has 13 residues. Germline CDR1 reads MGHRA; CDR2 reads YSYEKL. V lost 1 base and J lost 5, with 9 bases in between. The source of this sequence is a woman younger than 30 with stable Graves' hyperthyroidism. The sequenced sample consisted of peripheral blood. The chain joins TRBV4-1 to TRBJ2-7; D unresolved. CDR3 DNA: TGCGCCAGCAGCCAAGTTTTAGAACACGAGCAGTACTTC. Amino acids: CASSQVLEHEQYF.